Listed below are T cell receptor beta chains from one sample, sequenced in a study of breast tumors, draining lymph nodes, adjacent tissues. TCRdb re-analysed the multiplex PCR reads in MiXCR, keeping a single row per CDR3 protein. The sample lists about 130,000 distinct CDR3 sequences, about 22% seen once, with just over 2.5% in the top ten. Input material: axillary lymph node tissue. All receptors derive from a female donor with breast cancer. Some clones in this sample may be carry-over from other donors' samples. Each CDR3 is given with its conserved first and last residue. A D gene is named only where the DNA matches it firmly. Clone size is given for some rows only: seen once, a few or many times, or a class if the clone is expanded.

TRBV19	NA	18	few	TRBJ2-6	CASSIIGGRGSGANVLTF	TGTGCCAGTAGTATAATAGGAGGTAGGGGATCTGGGGCCAACGTCCTGACTTTC
TRBV19	TRBD1	15	NA	TRBJ1-5	CASSIETGGGQPQHF	TGTGCCAGTAGTATCGAGACAGGGGGCGGGCAGCCCCAGCATTTT
TRBV20-1	TRBD2	14	many	TRBJ2-7	CSASFFLAGVEQYF	TGCAGTGCTAGCTTTTTCCTAGCGGGAGTTGAGCAGTACTTC
TRBV7-2	NA	16	many	TRBJ2-7	CASSLRGSGSSYEQYF	TGTGCCAGCAGCTTACGGGGCTCGGGCTCTAGCTACGAGCAGTACTTC
TRBV28	NA	15	few	TRBJ2-7	CASSSQGRNIYEQYF	TGTGCCAGCAGTTCACAGGGGAGGAACATCTACGAGCAGTACTTC
TRBV3-1	NA	16	NA	TRBJ2-3	CASSPPGALLTDTQYF	TGTGCCAGCAGCCCCCCGGGGGCACTCCTCACAGATACGCAGTATTTT
TRBV10-2	TRBD2	17	many	TRBJ2-1	CASSELFPGLAPTEQFF	TGCGCCAGCAGTGAACTATTTCCGGGACTAGCGCCTACCGAGCAGTTCTTC
TRBV27	TRBD1	16	many	TRBJ2-7	CASRGQGARGPYEQYF	TGTGCCAGCAGGGGACAGGGGGCGCGGGGTCCCTACGAGCAGTACTTC
TRBV5-5	NA	14	many	TRBJ2-3	CASSFLENTDTQYF	TGTGCCAGCAGCTTCTTAGAGAACACAGATACGCAGTATTTT
TRBV10-2	TRBD2	16	many	TRBJ2-7	CASSETRGLAGYEQYF	TGCGCCAGCAGTGAGACCCGGGGACTAGCGGGCTACGAGCAGTACTTC
TRBV28	TRBD2	16	few	TRBJ2-1	CASRPEGTSGRGEQFF	TGTGCCAGCAGGCCCGAAGGGACTAGCGGGAGGGGTGAGCAGTTCTTC
TRBV7-9	NA	15	many	TRBJ2-1	CASSLAWGGHNEQFF	TGTGCCAGCAGCTTAGCGTGGGGCGGACACAATGAGCAGTTCTTC
TRBV7-2	NA	16	many	TRBJ1-2	CASSLKGRGLGYGYTF	TGTGCCAGCAGCCTAAAAGGGCGGGGGCTCGGCTATGGCTACACCTTC
TRBV14	TRBD2	15	many	TRBJ2-7	CASSQGLARTRGQYF	TGTGCCAGCAGCCAAGGACTAGCGAGGACCCGGGGGCAGTACTTC
TRBV12-3/TRBV12-4	TRBD2	15	many	TRBJ2-3	CASSLAGLGGLAQYF	TGTGCCAGCAGTTTAGCAGGACTGGGGGGGTTGGCGCAGTATTTT
TRBV28	NA	15	NA	TRBJ2-3	CASSLWDGSTDTRYF	TGTGCCAGCAGTTTGTGGGACGGGAGCACAGATACGCGGTATTTT
TRBV20-1	TRBD2	14	many	TRBJ2-5	CSAVRLAGEETQYF	TGCAGTGCTGTAAGACTAGCGGGAGAAGAGACCCAGTACTTC
TRBV11-2	TRBD2	16	many	TRBJ2-5	CASSLAAGTTRETQYF	TGTGCCAGCAGCTTAGCGGCCGGGACTACCCGAGAGACCCAGTACTTC
TRBV20-1	TRBD2	18	many	TRBJ2-1	CSANDPSWRTGGPYEQFF	TGCAGTGCAAACGATCCCTCTTGGAGAACGGGAGGGCCCTATGAGCAGTTCTTC
TRBV6-6	TRBD1	15	many	TRBJ1-2	CASSYSWDSNYGYTF	TGTGCCAGCAGTTACTCGTGGGACAGTAACTATGGCTACACCTTC
TRBV20-1	NA	16	few	TRBJ2-1	CSAPPLDPSSYNEQFF	TGCAGTGCCCCGCCGTTGGACCCCTCCTCCTACAATGAGCAGTTCTTC
TRBV19	TRBD1	16	many	TRBJ2-1	CASSIHRGSSYNEQFF	TGTGCCAGTAGTATTCACAGGGGCAGCTCCTACAATGAGCAGTTCTTC
TRBV7-9	NA	14	many	TRBJ1-6	CASSSGTNNSPLHF	TGTGCCAGCAGCTCCGGGACAAATAATTCACCCCTCCACTTT
TRBV5-6	NA	15	once	TRBJ2-5	CASSAPGRGQETQYF	TGTGCCAGCAGCGCCCCGGGACGGGGTCAAGAGACCCAGTACTTC
TRBV18	NA	14	many	TRBJ1-2	CASSPDRNLYGYTF	TGTGCCAGCTCCCCTGACAGAAACCTCTATGGCTACACCTTC
TRBV12-3/TRBV12-4	NA	14	many	TRBJ2-2	CASSLITNTGELFF	TGTGCCAGCAGTTTAATCACGAACACCGGGGAGCTGTTTTTT
TRBV3-1	TRBD2	16	few	TRBJ2-5	CASGSRTSGSLETQYF	TGTGCCAGCGGATCACGGACTAGCGGGAGTTTAGAGACCCAGTACTTC
TRBV20-1	NA	10	many	TRBJ2-7	CSAGKYEQYF	TGCAGTGCTGGTAAATACGAGCAGTACTTC
TRBV27	TRBD2	19	few	TRBJ2-3	CASSLSGTSGRLSTDTQYF	TGTGCCAGCAGTTTATCAGGGACTAGCGGGAGACTTAGCACAGATACGCAGTATTTT
TRBV12-3/TRBV12-4	TRBD1	15	many	TRBJ1-3	CASSSTGRSGNTIYF	TGTGCCAGCAGTTCGACAGGGCGATCTGGAAACACCATATATTTT
TRBV20-1	TRBD2	19	many	TRBJ2-1	CSARVGTSDVSSSYNEQFF	TGCAGTGCTAGAGTCGGGACTAGCGACGTTTCCAGCTCCTACAATGAGCAGTTCTTC
TRBV5-1	TRBD1	15	many	TRBJ1-5	CASSLTGEYNQPQHF	TGCGCCAGCAGCTTGACAGGGGAGTACAATCAGCCCCAGCATTTT
TRBV7-9	NA	14	NA	TRBJ1-2	CASSLWGPNYGYTF	TGTGCCAGCAGCTTATGGGGTCCTAACTATGGCTACACCTTC
TRBV11-2	TRBD2	17	many	TRBJ2-5	CASSPGLAGDARETQYF	TGTGCCAGCAGCCCGGGACTAGCGGGAGATGCGAGAGAGACCCAGTACTTC
TRBV6-1	NA	11	many	TRBJ2-2	CASDDTGELFF	TGTGCCAGCGACGACACCGGGGAGCTGTTTTTT
TRBV5-6	TRBD1	14	many	TRBJ1-4	CASSYGTGKEKLFF	TGTGCCAGCAGCTACGGGACAGGGAAAGAAAAACTGTTTTTT
TRBV2	NA	15	many	TRBJ2-1	CASKSTGVGLNEQFF	TGTGCCAGCAAGAGCACGGGAGTCGGGTTGAATGAGCAGTTCTTC
TRBV10-3	NA	15	many	TRBJ2-5	CAISESLTSRETQYF	TGTGCCATCAGTGAGTCCCTCACTAGTAGGGAGACCCAGTACTTC
TRBV7-8	TRBD2	15	many	TRBJ2-7	CASSLVAGGLTEQYF	TGTGCCAGCAGCTTAGTAGCGGGAGGCTTAACAGAGCAGTACTTC
TRBV7-8	TRBD2	14	many	TRBJ2-1	CATTTSESYNEQFF	TGTGCCACAACAACTAGCGAGTCGTACAATGAGCAGTTCTTC
TRBV7-2	NA	12	many	TRBJ2-7	CASSFLGNEQYF	TGTGCCAGCAGCTTTTTGGGAAACGAGCAGTACTTC
TRBV15	NA	16	many	TRBJ1-2	CATSREVLQANYGYTF	TGTGCCACCAGCAGAGAAGTACTCCAAGCTAACTATGGCTACACCTTC
TRBV7-2	NA	15	many	TRBJ2-5	CASSLGRGSRETQYF	TGTGCCAGCAGCTTGGGACGGGGCTCACGGGAGACCCAGTACTTC
TRBV28	NA	15	many	TRBJ2-5	CASSSPGRKQETQYF	TGTGCCAGCAGTTCCCCGGGAAGAAAACAAGAGACCCAGTACTTC
TRBV12-3/TRBV12-4	TRBD2	20	many	TRBJ2-1	CASSYHVPGLAGSSYNEQFF	TGTGCCAGCAGCTATCACGTCCCGGGACTAGCGGGGAGCTCCTACAATGAGCAGTTCTTC
TRBV7-6	NA	16	NA	TRBJ1-5	CANSLASRGSNQPQHF	TGTGCCAACAGCTTAGCTTCCAGGGGTAGCAATCAGCCCCAGCATTTT
TRBV19	TRBD2	13	many	TRBJ2-1	CASSSGRAGEQFF	TGTGCCAGTTCGAGCGGGAGGGCGGGGGAGCAGTTCTTC
TRBV13	TRBD2	15	many	TRBJ2-3	CASSFLTSGTDTQYF	TGTGCCAGCAGCTTTTTGACTAGCGGCACAGATACGCAGTATTTT